Listed below are T cell receptor beta chains from one sample, sequenced in a study of cytomegalovirus exposure and HLA in healthy donors. TCRdb's copy holds only in-frame clones and misses some; the assay was immunoSEQ multiplex PCR. The sample yields a few hundred thousand clones, roughly 90% seen once. What was sequenced was PBMCs. The receptors come from a woman aged 18-30 years in good health and CMV-seronegative. Each CDR3 is given with its conserved first and last residue. The D gene is left open where the match is weak. Size is stated for part of the rows, as once, few or many counts, or as a class when the clone is expanded.

clone_size j_call v_call d_call cdr3_length cdr3_nt cdr3_aa
NA TRBJ2-1 TRBV5-1 TRBD1 13 TGCGCCAGCAGCACGGGACAGTACAATGAGCAGTTCTTC CASSTGQYNEQFF
NA TRBJ1-1 TRBV28 NA 15 TGTGCCACCAGGCACAGAGGGCTAGGGTATACTGAAGCTTTCTTT CATRHRGLGYTEAFF
NA TRBJ1-6 TRBV5-8 TRBD1 15 TGTGCCAGCAGCCTTGTGACAGGGAAGAATTCACCCCTCCACTTT CASSLVTGKNSPLHF
NA TRBJ2-5 TRBV2 TRBD1 14 TGTGCCAGCAGTGACCCGGGACAGCAAGAGACCCAGTACTTC CASSDPGQQETQYF
NA TRBJ1-2 TRBV2 TRBD1 12 TGTGCCAGCAGTCCCACAGGGGGTGGCTACACCTTC CASSPTGGGYTF
NA TRBJ2-3 TRBV2 NA 14 TGTGCCAGCAGTGACGGGGTAATCACAGATACGCAGTATTTT CASSDGVITDTQYF
NA TRBJ2-7 TRBV29-1 TRBD1 11 TGCAGCGTTTCCTCAGGGGGCGAGCAGTACTTC CSVSSGGEQYF
NA TRBJ1-2 TRBV19 TRBD1 13 TGTGCCAGTAGAACCGGGACAGCTTATGGCTACACCTTC CASRTGTAYGYTF
NA TRBJ2-3 TRBV28 TRBD2 15 TGTGCCAGCAGTTTACAGGGACTAGCCCCATATACGCAGTATTTT CASSLQGLAPYTQYF
NA TRBJ1-2 TRBV28 NA 14 TGTGCCAGCAGTTTACTCTCAGGGGTCGTTGGCTACACCTTC CASSLLSGVVGYTF
NA TRBJ2-1 TRBV5-1 TRBD2 17 TGCGCCAGCAGCAGGTGGAGCGGGAGGGCCGGGTACAATGAGCAGTTCTTC CASSRWSGRAGYNEQFF
NA TRBJ2-2 TRBV9 TRBD2 16 TGTGCCAGCAGCGTAGTCCCAGCGGGAGAGACCGGGGAGCTGTTTTTT CASSVVPAGETGELFF
NA TRBJ2-2 TRBV7-2 NA 12 TGTGCCAGCAGCTTGTCAACCGGGGAGCTGTTTTTT CASSLSTGELFF
NA TRBJ1-1 TRBV5-1 NA 15 TGCGCCAGCAGCTTGTACTCTGGAGCGGCCACTGAAGCTTTCTTT CASSLYSGAATEAFF
NA TRBJ1-5 TRBV2 NA 15 TGTGCCAGCAGTGAAGGTGTTTATAGCAATCAGCCCCAGCATTTT CASSEGVYSNQPQHF
NA TRBJ1-3 TRBV27 TRBD1 15 TGTGCCAGCAGTTTAGCAGGGGGCAGGGGAAACACCATATATTTT CASSLAGGRGNTIYF
NA TRBJ2-3 TRBV5-4 TRBD2 20 TGTGCCAGCAGCCCGGGGTCTGGTGGGCCTAGCGGAGACCTCACAGATACGCAGTATTTT CASSPGSGGPSGDLTDTQYF
NA TRBJ2-7 TRBV27 NA 17 TGTGCCAGCAGTTCCTATCAATTAGCGGCGAACTCCTACGAGCAGTACTTC CASSSYQLAANSYEQYF
NA TRBJ1-5 TRBV7-2 NA 14 TGTGCCAGCAGCCCAGGGACACCGAATCAGCCCCAGCATTTT CASSPGTPNQPQHF
NA TRBJ1-4 TRBV27 NA 14 TGTGCCAGCAGCATAATGTGGAGGGATGAAAAACTGTTTTTT CASSIMWRDEKLFF
NA TRBJ1-2 TRBV15 TRBD1 15 TGTGCCACCAGCAGACCCGGACAGGGGAACTATGGCTACACCTTC CATSRPGQGNYGYTF
once TRBJ2-7 TRBV6-5 NA 13 TGTGCCAGCAGTCCACAGAAGCTCTACGAGCAGTACTTC CASSPQKLYEQYF
NA TRBJ1-1 TRBV2 TRBD1 15 TGTGCCAGGCCGGACAGGGTTGAAATGAACACTGAAGCTTTCTTT CARPDRVEMNTEAFF